This T cell receptor beta chain was obtained from a study of T cells in localized non-small cell lung cancer. The study, taken as a whole, reports: The highest T cell clonality was in uninvolved adjacent lung, above tumor.

Sequencing used immunoSEQ multiplex PCR; TCRdb keeps in-frame clones, though not all of them. The repertoire holds approximately 25,000 clones, with about nine tenths as singletons. The CDR3 is 12 residues long. Germline V gives CDR1 SGHAT, CDR2 FQNNGV. Trimming took off 0 bases at V and 4 bases at J, with 4 bases between the two ends. As to this clone: The antigen is unknown.

The chain combines TRBV11-2 with TRBJ2-7; unclear D gene. The sequence was collected from a woman between 35 and 70 years old with stage I lung adenocarcinoma. Sequences were derived from peripheral blood, sampled before any cancer treatment. The CDR3 DNA is TGTGCCAGCAGCTTAGAGGGGTACGAGCAGTACTTC. Its translation is CASSLEGYEQYF.